The clone carrying this TCR beta chain was detected a few times. Its antigen is not identified. The record originates from a study of cytomegalovirus exposure and HLA in healthy donors. Overall study results and limits: The likely origin of a cluster of highly shared sequence variants was a sequencing artifact. In a later analysis, TCR association rates varied by HLA locus: DRB1 most, HLA-C fewest. In a later analysis, compared with equally common non-associated chains, HLA-associated beta chains were more expanded.

The CDR3 is 16 residues long. CDR1 and CDR2 from the germline V gene are LGHNA and YSLEER. With 4 bases removed from V and 7 bases from J, the gap between germline ends came to 20 bases. The PCR employed 60 Vbeta primers together with 13 Jbeta primers. Clones were sequenced by immunoSEQ multiplex PCR, and TCRdb holds only the in-frame ones, with some missing. Among some 170,000 clones listed, approximately 80% were seen once. Sequencing was carried out using PBMCs. The source is a woman between 18 and 29 years old in good health and CMV-seropositive. The rearrangement joins TRBV4-3 to TRBJ2-1; TRBD2 might be the D (5 bases). Written as DNA, the CDR3 is TGCGCCAGCAGCCTGACCCGGGATACGGAACTTAATGAGCAGTTCTTC. Translated: CASSLTRDTELNEQFF.